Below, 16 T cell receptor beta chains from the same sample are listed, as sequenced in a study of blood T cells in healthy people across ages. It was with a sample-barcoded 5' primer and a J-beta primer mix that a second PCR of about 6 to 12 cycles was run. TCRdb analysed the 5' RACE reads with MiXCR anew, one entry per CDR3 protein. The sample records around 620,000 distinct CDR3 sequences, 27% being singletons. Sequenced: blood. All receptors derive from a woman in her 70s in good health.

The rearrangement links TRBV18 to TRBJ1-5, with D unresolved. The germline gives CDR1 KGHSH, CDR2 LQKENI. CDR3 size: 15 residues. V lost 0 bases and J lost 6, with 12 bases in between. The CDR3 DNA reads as TGTGCCAGCTCACCACCGGCGGGAGGTAGTCAGCCCCAGCATTTT. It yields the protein CASSPPAGGSQPQHF.

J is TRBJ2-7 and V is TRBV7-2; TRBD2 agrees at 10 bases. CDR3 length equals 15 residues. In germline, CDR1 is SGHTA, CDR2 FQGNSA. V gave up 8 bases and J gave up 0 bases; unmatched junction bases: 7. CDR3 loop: CASAGSGGTSYEQYF. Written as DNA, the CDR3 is TGTGCCAGCGCGGGTAGCGGGGGGACCTCCTACGAGCAGTACTTC. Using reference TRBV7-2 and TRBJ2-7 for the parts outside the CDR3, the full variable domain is GAGVSQSPSNKVTEKGKDVELRCDPISGHTALYWYRQSLGQGLEFLIYFQGNSAPDKSGLPSDRFSAERTGGSVSTLTIQRTQQEDSAVYLCASAGSGGTSYEQYFGPGTRLTVT.

The chain's CDR3 is CASSLTPRDEQFF. The DNA of the CDR3 is TGTGCCAGCAGCTTAACCCCGAGGGATGAGCAGTTCTTC. The V call is TRBV11-2, the J call TRBJ2-1; D perhaps matches TRBD2 (5 bases). Trimming took off 2 bases at V and 8 bases at J, with 10 bases between the two ends. This CDR3 is 13 amino acids long. The germline V gene encodes CDR1 SGHAT and CDR2 FQNNGV.

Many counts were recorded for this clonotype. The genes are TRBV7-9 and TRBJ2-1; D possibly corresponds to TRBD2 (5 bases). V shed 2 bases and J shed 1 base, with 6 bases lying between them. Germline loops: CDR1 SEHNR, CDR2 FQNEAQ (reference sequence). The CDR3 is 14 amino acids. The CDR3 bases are TGTGCCAGCAGCTTAAGCGGATCCTACAATGAGCAGTTCTTC. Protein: CASSLSGSYNEQFF.

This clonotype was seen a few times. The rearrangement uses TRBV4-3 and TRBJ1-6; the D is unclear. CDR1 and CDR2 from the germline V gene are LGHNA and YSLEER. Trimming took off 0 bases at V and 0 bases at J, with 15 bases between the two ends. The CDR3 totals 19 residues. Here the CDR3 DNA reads TGCGCCAGCAGCCAAGAATATATGGCAGGAAGCTCCTATAATTCACCCCTCCACTTT. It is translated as CASSQEYMAGSSYNSPLHF.

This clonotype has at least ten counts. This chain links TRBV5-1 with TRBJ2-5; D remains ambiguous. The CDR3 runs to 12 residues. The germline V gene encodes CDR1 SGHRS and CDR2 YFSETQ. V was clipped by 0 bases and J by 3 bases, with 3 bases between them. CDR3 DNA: TGCGCCAGCAGCTTGGTTGAAGAGACCCAGTACTTC. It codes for CASSLVEETQYF.

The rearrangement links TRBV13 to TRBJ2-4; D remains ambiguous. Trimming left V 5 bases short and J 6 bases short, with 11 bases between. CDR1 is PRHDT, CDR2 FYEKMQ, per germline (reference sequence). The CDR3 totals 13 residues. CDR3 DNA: TGTGCCAGCAGCGTAACGCAGTCAAACATTCAGTACTTC. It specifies CASSVTQSNIQYF.

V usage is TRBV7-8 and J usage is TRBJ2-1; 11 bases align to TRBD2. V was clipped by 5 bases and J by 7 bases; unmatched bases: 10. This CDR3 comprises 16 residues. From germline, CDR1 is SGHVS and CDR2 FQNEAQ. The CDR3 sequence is CASSILAGGPRNEQFF. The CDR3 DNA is TGTGCCAGCAGCATTTTAGCGGGGGGGCCAAGGAATGAGCAGTTCTTC.

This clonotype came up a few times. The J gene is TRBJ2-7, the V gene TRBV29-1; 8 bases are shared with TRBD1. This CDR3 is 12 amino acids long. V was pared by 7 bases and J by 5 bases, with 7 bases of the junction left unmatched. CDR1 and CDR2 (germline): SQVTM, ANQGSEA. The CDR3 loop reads CSARGQGNEQYF. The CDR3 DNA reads TGCAGCGCCCGAGGACAGGGTAACGAGCAGTACTTC.

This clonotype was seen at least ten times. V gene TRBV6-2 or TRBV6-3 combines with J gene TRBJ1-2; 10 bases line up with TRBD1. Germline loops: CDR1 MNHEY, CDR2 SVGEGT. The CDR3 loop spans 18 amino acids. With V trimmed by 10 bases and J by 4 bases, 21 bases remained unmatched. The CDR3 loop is CAIDRAPGQGHFGYGYTF. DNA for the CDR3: TGTGCCATCGACCGAGCTCCGGGACAGGGGCATTTCGGCTATGGCTACACCTTC.

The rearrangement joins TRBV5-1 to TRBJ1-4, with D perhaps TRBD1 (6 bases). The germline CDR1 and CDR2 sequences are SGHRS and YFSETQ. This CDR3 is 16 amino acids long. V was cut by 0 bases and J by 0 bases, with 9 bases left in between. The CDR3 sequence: CASSLDNRATNEKLFF. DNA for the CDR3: TGCGCCAGCAGCTTGGATAACAGGGCAACTAATGAAAAACTGTTTTTT. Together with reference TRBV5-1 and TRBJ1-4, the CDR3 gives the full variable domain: KAGVTQTPRYLIKTRGQQVTLSCSPISGHRSVSWYQQTPGQGLQFLFEYFSETQRNKGNFPGRFSGRQFSNSRSEMNVSTLELGDSALYLCASSLDNRATNEKLFFGSGTQLSVL.

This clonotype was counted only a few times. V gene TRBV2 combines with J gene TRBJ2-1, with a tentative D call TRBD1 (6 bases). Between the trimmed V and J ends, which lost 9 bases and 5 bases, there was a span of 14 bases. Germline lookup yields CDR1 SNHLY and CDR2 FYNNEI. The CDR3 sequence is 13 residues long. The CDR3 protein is CASDRTENNEQFF. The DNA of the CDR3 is TGTGCCAGTGACAGGACCGAAAACAATGAGCAGTTCTTC.

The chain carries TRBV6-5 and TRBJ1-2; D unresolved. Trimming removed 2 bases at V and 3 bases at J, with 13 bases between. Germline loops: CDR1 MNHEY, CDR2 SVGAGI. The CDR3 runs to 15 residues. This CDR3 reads CASSYGVGWDYGYTF. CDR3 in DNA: TGTGCCAGCAGTTACGGGGTGGGTTGGGACTATGGCTACACCTTC.

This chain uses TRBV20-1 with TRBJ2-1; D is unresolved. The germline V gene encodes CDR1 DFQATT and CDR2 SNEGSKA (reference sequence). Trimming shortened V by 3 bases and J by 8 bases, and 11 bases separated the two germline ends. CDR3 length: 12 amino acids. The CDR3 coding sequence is TGCAGTGCTAGCCTACGCATGGATGAGCAGTTCTTC. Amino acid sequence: CSASLRMDEQFF.

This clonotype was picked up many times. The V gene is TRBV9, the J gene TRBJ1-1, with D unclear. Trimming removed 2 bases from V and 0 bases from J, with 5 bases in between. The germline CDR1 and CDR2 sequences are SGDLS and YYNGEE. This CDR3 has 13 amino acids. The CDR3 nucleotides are TGTGCCAGCAGCGTGGATATGAACACTGAAGCTTTCTTT. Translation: CASSVDMNTEAFF.

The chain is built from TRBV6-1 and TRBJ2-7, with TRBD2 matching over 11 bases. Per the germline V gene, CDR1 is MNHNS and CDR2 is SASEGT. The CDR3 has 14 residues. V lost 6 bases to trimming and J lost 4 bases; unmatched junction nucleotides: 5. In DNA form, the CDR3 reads TGTGCCAGCAGCCTACGGACTAGCGGGTACGAGCAGTACTTC. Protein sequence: CASSLRTSGYEQYF.